Listed below are T cell receptor beta chains from one sample, sequenced in a study of T cell changes during pregnancy in multiple sclerosis. Assay used: immunoSEQ multiplex PCR; TCRdb lists only in-frame clones, some missing. The sample comprises 18,000 or so clones, around nine tenths of which are singletons, and 1.3% rests with the top ten. The material was CD4+ T cells from peripheral blood mononuclear cells, obtained in the first trimester of pregnancy. The receptors originated from a female donor in good health, enrolled as a control in a pregnancy study. CDR3s include the opening cysteine and the closing phenylalanine or tryptophan. A D gene is named only where the DNA matches it firmly. Only some rows state a clone size, as once, few, many or a class for expanded clones.

v_gene,j_gene,abundance,d_gene,CDR3nt,CDR3aa
TRBV11-3,TRBJ1-5,-,-,TGTGCCAGCAGCTTAGGTTTTGTTGGTTCCAGGGGCGGCAATCAGCCCCAGCATTTT,CASSLGFVGSRGGNQPQHF
TRBV5-4,TRBJ1-1,-,-,TGTGCCAGCAGCTTGTCCAAGGGGCCGAACACTGAAGCTTTCTTT,CASSLSKGPNTEAFF
TRBV4-3,TRBJ2-5,once,-,TGCGCCAGCAGCCAAACCGGGGGGACCCAGTACTTC,CASSQTGGTQYF
TRBV2,TRBJ2-4,-,TRBD2,TGTGCCAGCAGGCAGATAGCGAGCGGGGGAGCCAAAAACATTCAGTACTTC,CASRQIASGGAKNIQYF
TRBV19,TRBJ2-1,once,TRBD2,TGTGCCAGTAGTGCCGGACTAGCGGGACTCAACGCTGAGCAGTTCTTC,CASSAGLAGLNAEQFF
TRBV29-1,TRBJ1-2,-,-,TGCAGCGTTGGAGAAGCCGATGGCTACACCTTC,CSVGEADGYTF
TRBV7-8,TRBJ1-4,-,TRBD1,TGTGCCAGCAGCTTAGGACAGGGTGCTGAAAAACTGTTTTTT,CASSLGQGAEKLFF
TRBV25-1,TRBJ1-4,-,-,TGTGCCAGCAGTGACAGGGGTTTAACTAATGAAAAACTGTTTTTT,CASSDRGLTNEKLFF
TRBV19,TRBJ1-5,-,TRBD1,TGTGCCAGTTCCCCCGACAGGGGGAGCAATCAGCCCCAGCATTTT,CASSPDRGSNQPQHF
TRBV19,TRBJ2-5,-,TRBD2,TGTGCCAGTAGTAGAATCGGAGGGCGGGAGCGGGCGGAGACCCAGTACTTC,CASSRIGGRERAETQYF
TRBV18,TRBJ1-3,-,TRBD1,TGTGCCAGCTCACCTCGGGACAGGGTGTCAGGAAACACCATATATTTT,CASSPRDRVSGNTIYF
TRBV19,TRBJ2-7,-,-,TGTGCCAGTAGTAGGAGTTCAAGTTCGAGCTCCTACGAGCAGTACTTC,CASSRSSSSSSYEQYF
TRBV18,TRBJ1-5,-,TRBD1,TGTGCCAGCTCACGGACAGGACCCGGACAGCCCCAGCATTTT,CASSRTGPGQPQHF
TRBV30,TRBJ2-1,-,-,TGTGCGGGGAGGGGGTCCCACAATGAGCAGTTCTTC,CAGRGSHNEQFF
TRBV14,TRBJ2-1,-,-,TGTGCCAGCAGCCAAGCATTTCATGAGCAGTTCTTC,CASSQAFHEQFF
TRBV7-2,TRBJ2-7,few,TRBD1,TGTGCCAGCAGTTCCCTACCCGGGACAGTTTACGAGCAGTACTTC,CASSSLPGTVYEQYF
TRBV19,TRBJ1-2,-,-,TGTGCCAGTAGTATAGATGCTCCGGGGGGGCAGGACTATGGCTACACCTTC,CASSIDAPGGQDYGYTF
TRBV15,TRBJ1-1,-,-,TGTGCCACCAGCAGAGCCAGGAACACTGAAGCTTTCTTT,CATSRARNTEAFF
TRBV19,TRBJ2-2,-,-,TGTGCCAGTAGTATCCCAGCGGCCTCCGGGGAGCTGTTTTTT,CASSIPAASGELFF
TRBV9,TRBJ2-1,-,-,TGTGCCAGCAGCGTAGCTCAGGGACTGGGGTACAATGAGCAGTTCTTC,CASSVAQGLGYNEQFF
TRBV30,TRBJ1-1,few,-,TGTGCCTGGAGTGTACAAGAGGTAACTGAAGCTTTCTTT,CAWSVQEVTEAFF
TRBV5-1,TRBJ1-4,-,-,TGCGCCAGCAGCTTGGCGGGTACTTGGGAAAAACTGTTTTTT,CASSLAGTWEKLFF
TRBV9,TRBJ1-2,-,-,TGTGCCAGCAGCGTAGTGTGGATGCGGCGGAACTATGGCTACACCTTC,CASSVVWMRRNYGYTF
TRBV29-1,TRBJ1-1,few,TRBD1,TGCAGCGGGGGGACAGGGTTGGAGGACTCTGAAGCTTTCTTT,CSGGTGLEDSEAFF
TRBV7-2,TRBJ2-7,-,-,TGTGCCAGCAGATCCCCAGGGTCCGAGCAGTACTTC,CASRSPGSEQYF
TRBV21-1,TRBJ1-1,-,-,TGTGCCAGCAGCTGTCGGACAGGGCGCCTTCTGAGGACTGAAGCTTTCTTT,CASSCRTGRLLRTEAFF
TRBV18,TRBJ2-7,-,-,TGTGCCAGCTCACCCAACGGGGGCGGGGGCCCCTACGAGCAGTACTTC,CASSPNGGGGPYEQYF
TRBV7-2,TRBJ2-7,-,-,TGTGCCAGCAGCTTTGCGGGGCCTAGTAAGAACGAGCAGTACTTC,CASSFAGPSKNEQYF
TRBV5-4,TRBJ2-3,-,TRBD2,TGTGCCAGCAGCTTGACCGGGGGGGCTCCAGATACGCAGTATTTT,CASSLTGGAPDTQYF
TRBV5-4,TRBJ2-1,few,TRBD1,TGTGCCAGCAGCCCCCGGACAGGCCCGTACAATGAGCAGTTCTTC,CASSPRTGPYNEQFF
TRBV9,TRBJ2-5,-,TRBD2,TGTGCCAGCAGCGCGGGGACTAGCGGGAGGGCTGGGACCCAGTACTTC,CASSAGTSGRAGTQYF
TRBV4-1,TRBJ1-5,-,-,TGCGCCAGCAGCCAAGTCTGGGGCGGCGATCAGCCCCAGCATTTT,CASSQVWGGDQPQHF
TRBV19,TRBJ1-2,-,-,TGTGCCAGTAGTATACTCGGGAACTATAACTATGGCTACACCTTC,CASSILGNYNYGYTF
TRBV4-3,TRBJ2-7,-,-,TGCGCCAGCAGCCAAAACGACGCGGAACCCTACGAGCAGTACTTC,CASSQNDAEPYEQYF
TRBV4-1,TRBJ1-1,-,TRBD1,TGCGCCAGCAGCCAGGGGGACAGGGGGTTGGACACTGAAGCTTTCTTT,CASSQGDRGLDTEAFF
TRBV10-3,TRBJ2-7,-,TRBD2,TGTGCCATCAGGGGGGCTAGCGGGGGGGAATCCTACGAGCAGTACTTC,CAIRGASGGESYEQYF
TRBV30,TRBJ1-2,once,-,TGTGCCTGGAGTGGCCGTCGACAGTCGAACTATGGCTACACCTTC,CAWSGRRQSNYGYTF
TRBV25-1,TRBJ1-3,-,-,TGTGCCAGCAGTCCCGGGACACTAACTGGAAACACCATATATTTT,CASSPGTLTGNTIYF
TRBV27,TRBJ1-4,-,-,TGTGCCAGCGGGTTTGGGGGCGAAAAACTGTTTTTT,CASGFGGEKLFF
TRBV30,TRBJ2-5,-,-,TGTGCCTGGACCCGGGACTTCCAAGAGACCCAGTACTTC,CAWTRDFQETQYF
TRBV5-1,TRBJ1-2,-,-,TGCGCCAGCAGCTTGGTGGGGAGCCTTAACTATGGCTACACCTTC,CASSLVGSLNYGYTF
TRBV10-3,TRBJ2-1,-,TRBD2,TGTGCCATAGGACTAGCGGGGGGGCCGGATGAGCAGTTCTTC,CAIGLAGGPDEQFF